The clone carrying this TCR beta chain has at least ten counts. What it binds is unknown. Other nucleotide sequences from this sample produce the same CDR3. V shed 3 bases, J shed 0 bases, and the junction held 5 bases outside the gene matches. The CDR3 is 16 residues long. Germline V gene lookup returns CDR1 MNHNS and CDR2 SASEGT. TCRdb reanalyzed the PCR reads with MiXCR. The sample consists of roughly 90,000 clones, 15% of them appearing once. No patient had received any treatment before thyroid surgery. The entry originates in a study of metastatic and nonmetastatic thyroid tumors. In the study overall: Peripheral blood and tumor or nodule samples from malignant and benign thyroid patients were compared. Study findings and constraints: Significantly greater TCR beta diversity was reportedly found in malignant thyroid tumors than in benign nodules (in blood and tumor).

This receptor was identified in a female donor with papillary thyroid cancer or a benign thyroid nodule (not recorded which). Some clones in this sample may be carry-over from other donors' samples. Source material: blood. This chain joins TRBV6-1 and TRBJ2-3; 8 bases agree with TRBD2. Here the CDR3 reads CASSEASGLSTDTQYF. The DNA for the CDR3 is TGTGCCAGCAGTGAGGCTAGCGGGTTGAGCACAGATACGCAGTATTTT.